These 23 T cell receptor beta chains share one sample of origin, sequenced in a study of T cell responses to AZD1222 COVID-19 vaccine. The protocol was immunoSEQ multiplex PCR, while the TCRdb copy is restricted to in-frame clones and leaves out a portion. The data show around 130,000 clones, roughly 92% seen once. The sample was peripheral blood, taken on day 0 of AZD1222 vaccination. These receptors originate from an adult in good health.

The CDR3 region has the DNA TGTGCCAGCAGTGAAACAGCAGGGAGCGGCGGTACGCAGTATTTT. Amino acid sequence: CASSETAGSGGTQYF. The genes are TRBV2 and TRBJ2-3, with D possibly called TRBD1 or TRBD2 (5 bases each). V was clipped by 2 bases and J by 8 bases, with 17 bases between them. Germline CDR1 and CDR2: SNHLY and FYNNEI. CDR3 size: 15 residues. Complete variable domain (other parts from reference TRBV2 and TRBJ2-3): EPEVTQTPSHQVTQMGQEVILRCVPISNHLYFYWYRQILGQKVEFLVSFYNNEISEKSEIFDDQFSVERPDGSNFTLKIRSTKLEDSAMYFCASSETAGSGGTQYFGPGTRLTVL.

This clone was counted a single time. The chain is built from TRBV10-3 and TRBJ2-1; D ambiguous. Germline V CDR1 and CDR2: ENHRY, SYGVKD. The CDR3 sequence is 14 residues long. V was pared by 2 bases and J by 4 bases, with 9 bases between. The CDR3 is CAISERLQYNEQFF. The CDR3 DNA sequence: TGTGCCATCAGTGAGAGGCTACAATACAATGAGCAGTTCTTC.

V and J are TRBV2 and TRBJ1-1; 7 bases line up with TRBD1. V lost 3 bases and J lost 1; bases outside the gene matches: 5. There are 15 residues in the CDR3. CDR1 and CDR2 from the germline V gene are SNHLY and FYNNEI. The CDR3 coding sequence is TGTGCCAGCAGTGATGGGGGGACAGCGAACACTGAAGCTTTCTTT. As protein: CASSDGGTANTEAFF.

The V call is TRBV19, the J call TRBJ1-3; TRBD1 is a possible D gene (6 bases). Germline V gene sequence: CDR1 LNHDA, CDR2 SQIVND (reference sequence). Trimming removed 6 bases at V and 4 bases at J, with 16 bases between. The CDR3 is 15 residues long. CDR3 amino acids: CASSLPGGAGNTIYF. CDR3 coding DNA: TGTGCCAGTAGCCTCCCCGGGGGCGCGGGAAACACCATATATTTT.

The rearrangement links TRBV19 to TRBJ1-4; no reliable D call. CDR1 and CDR2 (germline): LNHDA, SQIVND (reference sequence). V lost 6 bases, J lost 7 bases, and 15 bases lay in between. The CDR3 is made up of 14 amino acids. The CDR3 here is CASSLDGFGEKLFF. DNA for the CDR3: TGTGCCAGTAGCCTGGACGGCTTCGGTGAAAAACTGTTTTTT.

The V call is TRBV5-1, the J call TRBJ2-5, with 9 positions matching TRBD1. The CDR3 loop spans 15 amino acids. The J segment lost 0 bases and the V segment lost 6 bases, leaving 6 bases of the junction unmatched. The germline V gene has CDR1 SGHRS and CDR2 YFSETQ. The CDR3 region has the DNA TGCGCCAGCACCCCGGGACAGGGTCACCAAGAGACCCAGTACTTC. Its protein is CASTPGQGHQETQYF. Filled out from reference TRBV5-1 and TRBJ2-5, the complete variable domain reads KAGVTQTPRYLIKTRGQQVTLSCSPISGHRSVSWYQQTPGQGLQFLFEYFSETQRNKGNFPGRFSGRQFSNSRSEMNVSTLELGDSALYLCASTPGQGHQETQYFGPGTRLLVL.

The chain links TRBV25-1 to TRBJ2-7; D tentatively reads TRBD1 or TRBD2 (5 bases each). Trimming pared 4 bases from V and 4 bases from J, leaving 14 bases between. CDR1 MGHDK and CDR2 SYGVNS come from the germline V gene. The CDR3 totals 14 residues. The CDR3 DNA reads TGTGCCAGCAGTGGGGGGACCTTGGAATACGAGCAGTACTTC. Translating it yields CASSGGTLEYEQYF.

The chain joins TRBV7-9 to TRBJ1-1; 7 bases agree with TRBD1. CDR1 and CDR2 from the germline V gene are SEHNR and FQNEAQ (reference sequence). V gave up 5 bases and J gave up 0 bases; unmatched junction bases: 6. CDR3 length: 15 residues. CDR3 DNA sequence: TGTGCCAGCAGCCCAGGGACAGTCATGAACACTGAAGCTTTCTTT. This gives the protein CASSPGTVMNTEAFF.

V usage is TRBV27 and J usage is TRBJ2-2, with D maybe TRBD1 (6 bases). Trimming left V 1 base short and J 4 bases short, with 13 bases between. The CDR3 has 16 amino acids. Germline loops: CDR1 MNHEY, CDR2 SMNVEV (reference sequence). The CDR3 region has the DNA TGTGCCAGCAGTTTATGGGTAGGGGGATTCACCGGGGAGCTGTTTTTT. Amino acid sequence: CASSLWVGGFTGELFF.

The chain is built from TRBV2 and TRBJ1-4; D is ambiguous. The CDR3 sequence is 18 residues long. The germline V and J ends were trimmed by 5 bases and 7 bases, with 26 bases remaining between them. The V gene's germline CDR1 is SNHLY and CDR2 FYNNEI. In DNA, the CDR3 is TGTGCCAGCAGTTCCACTGCTTATGCCCCAGAGGGTGGTGAAAAACTGTTTTTT. It encodes CASSSTAYAPEGGEKLFF.

The chain employs TRBV5-1 and TRBJ2-1, with D possibly TRBD2 on 5 matching bases. This CDR3 contains 13 residues. Per the germline V gene, CDR1 is SGHRS and CDR2 is YFSETQ. Trimming cost V 3 bases and J 2 bases, with 6 bases left between them. The CDR3 DNA is TGCGCCAGCAGCTCGAGGGCCTACAATGAGCAGTTCTTC. This sequence encodes CASSSRAYNEQFF.

This rearrangement joins TRBV11-2 to TRBJ1-2; D remains unclear. Germline V gives CDR1 SGHAT, CDR2 FQNNGV. V lost 6 bases to trimming and J lost 3 bases, with 11 bases between them. The CDR3 runs 13 residues. CDR3 region: CASSPISHYGYTF. The CDR3 region has the DNA TGTGCCAGCAGTCCAATTTCCCACTATGGCTACACCTTC.

The chain couples TRBV7-2 to TRBJ1-1; 9 bases agree with TRBD1. In germline, CDR1 is SGHTA, CDR2 FQGNSA. The CDR3 totals 19 residues. The V and J ends lost 4 bases and 5 bases, in that order; junction bases with no gene match: 20. For the CDR3, the DNA is TGTGCCAGCAGCTCGCAAACCGGGACAGGGTTAAACTTGAGGACTGAAGCTTTCTTT. It specifies CASSSQTGTGLNLRTEAFF.

This chain joins TRBV10-3 and TRBJ2-7; D is uncertain. CDR1 and CDR2 from the germline V gene are ENHRY and SYGVKD. The germline V and J ends were trimmed by 4 bases and 0 bases, with 13 bases remaining between them. CDR3 length: 15 residues. CDR3 nucleotides: TGTGCCATCAGTGTATGGCAGGAGAGCTCCTACGAGCAGTACGTC. Its protein product is CAISVWQESSYEQYV.

This clone came up once. The CDR3 bases are TGTGCCAGCAGTGGGGACGTACTAGCGGGGAGCACAGATACGCAGTATTTT. Translation: CASSGDVLAGSTDTQYF. The chain joins TRBV25-1 to TRBJ2-3; 10 bases line up with TRBD2. Germline CDR1 reads MGHDK; CDR2 reads SYGVNS. The CDR3 has 17 amino acids. V gave up 4 bases and J gave up 0 bases; unmatched junction bases: 7.

The V gene is TRBV4-3, the J gene TRBJ2-1; unclear D gene. CDR3 length: 16 amino acids. The V end was cut by 1 base, the J end by 2 bases, with 12 bases between. Germline CDR1 LGHNA, CDR2 YSLEER. CDR3 DNA: TGCGCCAGCAGCCAAGTGGTCGCCGACCCCTACAATGAGCAGTTCTTC. This sequence encodes CASSQVVADPYNEQFF.

The rearrangement links TRBV29-1 to TRBJ1-1, with a tentative D call TRBD1 (6 bases). Trimming left V 6 bases short and J 7 bases short, with 15 bases between. CDR3 length equals 12 residues. Germline values: CDR1 SQVTM, CDR2 ANQGSEA. The DNA of the CDR3 is TGCAGCGTGGGCCGAGGGGGTGATGAAGCTTTCTTT. Protein sequence: CSVGRGGDEAFF.

The rearrangement uses TRBV2 and TRBJ1-6, with D unresolved. This CDR3 is 13 amino acids long. Trimming removed 6 bases at V and 11 bases at J, with 14 bases between. Germline V gene sequence: CDR1 SNHLY, CDR2 FYNNEI. CDR3 residues: CASSQGRVPPLHF. In nucleotides, the CDR3 is TGTGCCAGCAGCCAAGGACGCGTGCCACCCCTCCACTTT.

This clone was found once. The V and J genes are TRBV2 and TRBJ2-1; TRBD2 agrees at 10 bases. The CDR3 length is 14 residues. Germline loops: CDR1 SNHLY, CDR2 FYNNEI. V lost 7 bases and J lost 7; bases outside the gene matches: 7. CDR3 DNA: TGTGCCAGCAACCTAGCGGGAGAAGCTAATGAGCAGTTCTTC. Encoded protein: CASNLAGEANEQFF.

This clone was recorded once. The chain links TRBV7-3 to TRBJ1-6; D unclear. V was shortened by 1 base and J by 7 bases, with 8 bases between the two germline ends. Looked up from germline, CDR1 is SGHTA and CDR2 is FQGTGA. This CDR3 has 14 amino acids. The CDR3 coding sequence is TGTGCCAGCAGCTTAAGTAACCCGAATTCACCCCTCCACTTT. Amino acid sequence: CASSLSNPNSPLHF.

The rearrangement uses TRBV2 and TRBJ1-2; a weak D match, TRBD1 (6 bases). The CDR3 covers 16 residues. Looked up from germline, CDR1 is SNHLY and CDR2 is FYNNEI. Trimming pared 2 bases from V and 4 bases from J, leaving 17 bases between. The CDR3 sequence is CASSETRTARAYGYTF. Here the CDR3 DNA reads TGTGCCAGCAGTGAAACACGGACAGCCAGGGCCTATGGCTACACCTTC.

The chain is built from TRBV19 and TRBJ1-1; D is undetermined. CDR3 length: 14 amino acids. The germline V gene encodes CDR1 LNHDA and CDR2 SQIVND (reference sequence). V shed 6 bases and J shed 4 bases, with 15 bases lying between them. The CDR3 DNA follows: TGTGCCAGTAGCCCGGTTGTCCCCATCACTGAAGCTTTCTTT. Translating it yields CASSPVVPITEAFF.

J is TRBJ2-1 and V is TRBV18; 8 bases align to TRBD2. The length of the CDR3 is 15 residues. Germline assignment: CDR1 KGHSH and CDR2 LQKENI. The ends lost 3 bases at V and 5 bases at J; junction bases unmatched: 6. The CDR3 nucleotides read TGTGCCAGCTCACCCACTAGCGGAAGTAACAATGAGCAGTTCTTC. It yields the protein CASSPTSGSNNEQFF.